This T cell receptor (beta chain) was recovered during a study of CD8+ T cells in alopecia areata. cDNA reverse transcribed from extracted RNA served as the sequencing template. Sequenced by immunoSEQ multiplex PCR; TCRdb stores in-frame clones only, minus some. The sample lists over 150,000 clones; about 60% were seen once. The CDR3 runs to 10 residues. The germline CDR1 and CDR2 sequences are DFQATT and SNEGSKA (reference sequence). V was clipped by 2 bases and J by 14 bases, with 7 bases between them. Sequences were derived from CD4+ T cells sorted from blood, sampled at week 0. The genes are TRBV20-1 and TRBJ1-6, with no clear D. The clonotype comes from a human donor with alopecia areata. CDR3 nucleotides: TGCAGTGCTAGACGCAGCACCCTCCACTTT. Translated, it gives CSARRSTLHF.